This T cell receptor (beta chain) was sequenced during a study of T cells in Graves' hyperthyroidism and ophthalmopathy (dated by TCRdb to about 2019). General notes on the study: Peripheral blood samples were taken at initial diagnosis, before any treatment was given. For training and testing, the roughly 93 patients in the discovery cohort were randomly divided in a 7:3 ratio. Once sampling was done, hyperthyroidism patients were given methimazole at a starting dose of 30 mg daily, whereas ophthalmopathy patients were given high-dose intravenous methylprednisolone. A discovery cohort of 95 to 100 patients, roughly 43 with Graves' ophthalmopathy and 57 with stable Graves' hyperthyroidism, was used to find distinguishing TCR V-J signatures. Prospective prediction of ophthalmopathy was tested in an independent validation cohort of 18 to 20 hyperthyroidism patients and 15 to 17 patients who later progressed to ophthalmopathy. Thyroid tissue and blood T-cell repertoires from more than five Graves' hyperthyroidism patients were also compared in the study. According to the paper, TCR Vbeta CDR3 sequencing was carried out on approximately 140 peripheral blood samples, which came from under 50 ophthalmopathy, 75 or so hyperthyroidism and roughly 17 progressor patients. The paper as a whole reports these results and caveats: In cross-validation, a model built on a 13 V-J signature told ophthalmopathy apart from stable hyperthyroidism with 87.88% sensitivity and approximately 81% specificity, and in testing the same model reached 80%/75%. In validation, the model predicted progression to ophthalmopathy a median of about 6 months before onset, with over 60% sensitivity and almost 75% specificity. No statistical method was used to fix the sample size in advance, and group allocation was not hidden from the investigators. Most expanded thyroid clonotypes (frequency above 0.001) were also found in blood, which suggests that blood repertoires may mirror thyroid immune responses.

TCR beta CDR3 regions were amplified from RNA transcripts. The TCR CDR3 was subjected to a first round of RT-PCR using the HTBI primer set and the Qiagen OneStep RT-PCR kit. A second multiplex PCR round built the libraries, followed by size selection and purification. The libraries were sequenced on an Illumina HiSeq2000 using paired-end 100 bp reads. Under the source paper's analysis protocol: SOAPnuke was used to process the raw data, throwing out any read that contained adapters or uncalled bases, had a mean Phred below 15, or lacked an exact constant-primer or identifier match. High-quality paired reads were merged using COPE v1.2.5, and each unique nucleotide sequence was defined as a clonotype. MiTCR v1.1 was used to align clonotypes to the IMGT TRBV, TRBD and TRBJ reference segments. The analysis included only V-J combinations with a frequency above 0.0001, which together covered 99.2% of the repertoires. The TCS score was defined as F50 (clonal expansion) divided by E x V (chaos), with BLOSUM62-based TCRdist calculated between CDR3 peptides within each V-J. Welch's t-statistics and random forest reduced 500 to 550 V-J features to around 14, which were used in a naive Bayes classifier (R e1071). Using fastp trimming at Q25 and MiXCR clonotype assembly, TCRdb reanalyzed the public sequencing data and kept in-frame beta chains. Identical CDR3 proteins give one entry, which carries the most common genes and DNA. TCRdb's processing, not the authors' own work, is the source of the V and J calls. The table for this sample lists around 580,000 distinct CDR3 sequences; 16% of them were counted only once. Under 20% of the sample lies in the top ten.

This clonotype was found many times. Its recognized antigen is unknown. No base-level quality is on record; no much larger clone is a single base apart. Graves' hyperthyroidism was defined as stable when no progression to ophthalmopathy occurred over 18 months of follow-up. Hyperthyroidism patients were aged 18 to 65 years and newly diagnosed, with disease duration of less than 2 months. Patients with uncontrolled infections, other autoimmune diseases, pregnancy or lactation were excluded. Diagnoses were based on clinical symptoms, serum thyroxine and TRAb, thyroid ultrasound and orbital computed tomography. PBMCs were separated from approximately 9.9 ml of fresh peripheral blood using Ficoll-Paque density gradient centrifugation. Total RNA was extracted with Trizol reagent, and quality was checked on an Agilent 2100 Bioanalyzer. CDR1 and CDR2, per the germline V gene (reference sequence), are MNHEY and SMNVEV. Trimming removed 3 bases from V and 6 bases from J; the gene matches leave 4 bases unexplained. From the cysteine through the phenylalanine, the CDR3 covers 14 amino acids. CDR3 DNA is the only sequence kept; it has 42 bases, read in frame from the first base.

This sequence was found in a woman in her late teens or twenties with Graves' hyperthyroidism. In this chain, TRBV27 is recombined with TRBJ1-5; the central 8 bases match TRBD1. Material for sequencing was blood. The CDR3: CASSFTGGAQPQHF. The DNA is TGTGCCAGCAGTTTTACAGGGGGAGCTCAGCCCCAGCATTTT.